Given below is one T cell receptor beta chain in context. This entry is derived from a study of T cell changes during pregnancy in multiple sclerosis. This CDR3 spans 16 amino acids. CDR1 is GTSNPN and CDR2 is SVGIG in the germline V gene (reference sequence). Trimming removed 4 bases at V and 4 bases at J, with 19 bases between. Measured with immunoSEQ multiplex PCR; TCRdb has only the in-frame clones, and not every one. The sample has around 100,000 clones, approximately 92% seen once; the top ten hold more than 1.5%. This specimen consisted of peripheral blood, obtained after pregnancy. The clonotype comes from a female donor with multiple sclerosis, enrolled in a pregnancy study. The chain carries TRBV30 and TRBJ2-2; weak D call: TRBD2 (6 bases). In nucleotides, the CDR3 is TGTGCCTGGACCTTTCCTGGGGACGGGGGCACCGGGGAGCTGTTTTTT. As protein: CAWTFPGDGGTGELFF. Drawing the rest from reference TRBV30 and TRBJ2-2, the complete variable domain is SQTIHQWPATLVQPVGSPLSLECTVEGTSNPNLYWYRQAAGRGLQLLFYSVGIGQISSEVPQNLSASRPQDRQFILSSKKLLLSDSGFYLCAWTFPGDGGTGELFFGEGSRLTVL.